This is a list of T cell receptor beta chains from one sample in a study of T cell repertoires in cytomegalovirus infection. TCRdb re-called the reads through MiXCR, storing one row per CDR3 protein. Of 250,000 or so distinct CDR3 sequences in the sample, roughly 9.1% were seen once. The sample was PBMCs. The source is a human donor in good health (CMV status not recorded). Some clones in this sample may be carry-over from other donors' samples. CDR3s include the opening cysteine and the closing phenylalanine or tryptophan. A D gene is named only where the DNA matches it firmly. The size field is filled for only some rows; it gives once, few, many or a size class.

CASIGYSSSYEQYF,TGTGCCAGTATAGGGTACTCTAGCTCCTACGAGCAGTACTTC,TRBV6-5,-,TRBJ2-7,-
CASSPDPRGYEQYF,TGTGCCAGCAGTCCGGATCCTAGGGGATACGAGCAGTACTTC,TRBV27,many,TRBJ2-7,-
CASSLGVGWGEKLFF,TGTGCCAGCAGCTTAGGGGTGGGGTGGGGTGAAAAACTGTTTTTT,TRBV7-2,-,TRBJ1-4,-
CASSLQAPPGEQYF,TGCGCCAGCAGTCTGCAGGCACCTCCGGGGGAGCAGTACTTC,TRBV23-1,many,TRBJ2-7,-
CASRKDRGIGSQPQHF,TGTGCCAGCAGGAAAGACAGGGGAATAGGTAGTCAGCCCCAGCATTTT,TRBV28,few,TRBJ1-5,TRBD1
CASRRQGLGNQPQHF,TGTGCCAGCAGGAGACAGGGTTTGGGCAATCAGCCCCAGCATTTT,TRBV2,few,TRBJ1-5,TRBD1
CASSEYRGAEETQYF,TGTGCCAGCAGTGAATATCGGGGGGCTGAAGAGACCCAGTACTTC,TRBV25-1,many,TRBJ2-5,-
CASSYQSNSYEQYF,TGCGCCAGCAGCTACCAATCTAACTCCTACGAGCAGTACTTC,TRBV5-1,many,TRBJ2-7,-
CASSQDSRGGDTQYF,TGCGCCAGCAGCCAAGATAGTCGCGGGGGTGATACGCAGTATTTT,TRBV4-3,-,TRBJ2-3,TRBD2
CASSSPVGQHQETQYF,TGTGCCAGCAGCTCCCCGGTAGGGCAGCACCAAGAGACCCAGTACTTC,TRBV7-6,few,TRBJ2-5,-
CASAGTSGRAQYEQYF,TGTGCCAGTGCAGGGACTAGCGGGAGGGCCCAGTACGAGCAGTACTTC,TRBV7-2,many,TRBJ2-7,TRBD2
CASSPTSGHNYNEQFF,TGTGCCAGCAGCCCCACTAGCGGCCATAATTACAATGAGCAGTTCTTC,TRBV28,-,TRBJ2-1,TRBD2
CATRQTNTGELFF,TGTGCCACCAGACAGACGAACACCGGGGAGCTGTTTTTT,TRBV19,many,TRBJ2-2,-
CASSRGGWASGQETQYF,TGTGCCAGCAGCCGAGGGGGGTGGGCTAGCGGGCAAGAGACCCAGTACTTC,TRBV7-8,many,TRBJ2-5,TRBD2
CASSPGQARTEAFF,TGTGCCAGCAGTCCTGGACAGGCTCGAACTGAAGCTTTCTTT,TRBV7-2,many,TRBJ1-1,TRBD1
CASSSPGFGGNGYTF,TGTGCCAGCAGTTCACCGGGATTCGGGGGAAATGGCTACACCTTC,TRBV28,many,TRBJ1-2,-
CASSWKGGGDEQYF,TGTGCCAGCAGCTGGAAAGGGGGGGGCGACGAGCAGTACTTC,TRBV7-2,many,TRBJ2-7,-
CASSPTGTGLLNYGYTF,TGTGCCAGCAGCCCAACAGGGACAGGCCTTCTTAACTATGGCTACACCTTC,TRBV7-3,many,TRBJ1-2,TRBD1
CASSLEGSGREQYF,TGTGCCAGCAGCTTAGAGGGTTCGGGGCGGGAGCAGTACTTC,TRBV7-2,many,TRBJ2-7,-
CASSLGVSTDTQYF,TGTGCCAGCAGCTTAGGTGTCAGCACAGATACGCAGTATTTT,TRBV7-2,many,TRBJ2-3,-
CASSRTSGGEQYF,TGTGCCAGCAGCAGGACTAGCGGGGGCGAGCAGTACTTC,TRBV7-2,many,TRBJ2-7,TRBD2
CASSYGRRRLNTEAFF,TGTGCCAGCAGCTATGGCCGCCGCCGGCTGAACACTGAAGCTTTCTTT,TRBV11-3,many,TRBJ1-1,-
CASSVKDTQYF,TGCGCCAGCAGTGTTAAAGATACGCAGTATTTT,TRBV10-2,-,TRBJ2-3,-
CASSGLLAKETQYF,TGTGCCAGCAGTGGTTTGCTAGCGAAAGAGACCCAGTACTTC,TRBV2,many,TRBJ2-5,-
CASKQGNTYEQYF,TGTGCCAGCAAACAGGGAAACACCTACGAGCAGTACTTC,TRBV7-2,-,TRBJ2-7,-
CASSSGTGAGSNQPQHF,TGTGCCAGCAGCTCCGGGACAGGGGCTGGGAGCAATCAGCCCCAGCATTTT,TRBV28,-,TRBJ1-5,TRBD1
CASARGDTQYF,TGTGCCAGCGCCCGTGGGGATACGCAGTATTTT,TRBV7-9,few,TRBJ2-3,-
CASRTNRDGAEAFF,TGTGCCAGCAGAACTAACAGGGATGGGGCTGAAGCTTTCTTT,TRBV6-1,many,TRBJ1-1,-
CASSPVGATPWGEQFF,TGTGCCAGCAGCCCGGTGGGGGCTACACCTTGGGGTGAGCAGTTCTTC,TRBV11-2,many,TRBJ2-1,-
CASSLGDTEQYF,TGTGCCAGCAGTTTAGGGGACACCGAGCAGTACTTC,TRBV12-3/TRBV12-4,-,TRBJ2-7,-
CASSPDTHEQYF,TGCGCCAGCAGCCCCGACACTCACGAGCAGTACTTC,TRBV5-1,-,TRBJ2-7,-